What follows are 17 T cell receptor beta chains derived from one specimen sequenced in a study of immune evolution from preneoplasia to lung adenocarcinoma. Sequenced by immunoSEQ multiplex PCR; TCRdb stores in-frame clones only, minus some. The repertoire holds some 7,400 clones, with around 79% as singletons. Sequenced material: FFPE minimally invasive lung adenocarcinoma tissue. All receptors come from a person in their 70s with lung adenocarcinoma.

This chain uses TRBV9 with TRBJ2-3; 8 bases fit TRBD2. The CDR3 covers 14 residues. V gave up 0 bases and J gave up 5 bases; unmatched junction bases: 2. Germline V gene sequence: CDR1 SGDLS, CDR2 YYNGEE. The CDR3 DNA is TGTGCCAGCAGCGTAGAACTAGCGGTAGATACGCAGTATTTT. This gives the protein CASSVELAVDTQYF.

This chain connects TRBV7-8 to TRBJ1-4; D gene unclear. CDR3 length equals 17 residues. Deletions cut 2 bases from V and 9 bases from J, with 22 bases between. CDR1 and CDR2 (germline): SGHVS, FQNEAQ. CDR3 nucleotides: TGTGCCAGCAGCTTACGGCTGTCAGTTGGCCCTGGACAAAAACTGTTTTTT. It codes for CASSLRLSVGPGQKLFF.

CDR3 in DNA: TGTGCCAGCTCACAAGACAGGCGTTACGAGCAGTACTTC. Protein sequence: CASSQDRRYEQYF. The chain is built from TRBV18 and TRBJ2-7, with D tentatively TRBD1 (6 bases). Germline V CDR1 and CDR2: KGHSH, LQKENI. The CDR3 spans 13 residues. Trimming left V 4 bases short and J 4 bases short, with 11 bases between.

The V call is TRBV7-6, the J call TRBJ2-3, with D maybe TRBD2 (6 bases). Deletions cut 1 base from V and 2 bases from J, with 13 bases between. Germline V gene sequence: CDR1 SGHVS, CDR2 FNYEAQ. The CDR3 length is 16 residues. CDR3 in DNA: TGTGCCAGCAGCTTAGGGGCCGGAGGGGACACAGATACGCAGTATTTT. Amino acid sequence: CASSLGAGGDTDTQYF.

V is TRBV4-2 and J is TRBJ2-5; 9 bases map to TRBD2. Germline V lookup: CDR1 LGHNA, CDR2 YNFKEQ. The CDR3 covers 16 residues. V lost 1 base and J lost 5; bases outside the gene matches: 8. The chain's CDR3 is CASSQAGTSPPETQYF. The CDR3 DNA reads TGTGCCAGCAGCCAAGCCGGGACTAGCCCACCCGAGACCCAGTACTTC.

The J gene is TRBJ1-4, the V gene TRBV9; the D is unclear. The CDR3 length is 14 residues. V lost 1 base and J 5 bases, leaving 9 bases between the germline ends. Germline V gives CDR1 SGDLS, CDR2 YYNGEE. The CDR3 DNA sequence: TGTGCCAGCAGCGTATCCAGTCTCAATGAAAAACTGTTTTTT. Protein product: CASSVSSLNEKLFF.

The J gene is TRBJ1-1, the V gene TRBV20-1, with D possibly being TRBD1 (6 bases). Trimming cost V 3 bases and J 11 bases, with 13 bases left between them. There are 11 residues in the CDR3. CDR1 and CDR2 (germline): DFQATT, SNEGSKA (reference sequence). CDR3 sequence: CSASGGAVAFF. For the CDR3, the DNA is TGCAGTGCTAGTGGGGGGGCGGTGGCTTTCTTT.

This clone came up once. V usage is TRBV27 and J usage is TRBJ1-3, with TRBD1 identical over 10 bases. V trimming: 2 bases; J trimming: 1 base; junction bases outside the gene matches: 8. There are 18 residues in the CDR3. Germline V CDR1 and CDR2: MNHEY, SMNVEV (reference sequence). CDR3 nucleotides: TGTGCCAGCAGTTTAAGCGGGACAGGGGCAACTTCTGGAAACACCATATATTTT. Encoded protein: CASSLSGTGATSGNTIYF.

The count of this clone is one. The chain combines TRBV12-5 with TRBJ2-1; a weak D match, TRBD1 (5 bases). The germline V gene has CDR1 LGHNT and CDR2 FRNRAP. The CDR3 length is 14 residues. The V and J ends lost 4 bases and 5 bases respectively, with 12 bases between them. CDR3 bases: TGTGCTAGTGGTTCAGACAGAGCGAACAATGAGCAGTTCTTC. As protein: CASGSDRANNEQFF.

The CDR3 sequence: CAGGTNNEQFF. CDR3 coding DNA: TGTGCCGGCGGGACTAACAATGAGCAGTTCTTC. V gene TRBV30 combines with J gene TRBJ2-1, with TRBD2 matching over 7 bases. Germline CDR1 reads GTSNPN; CDR2 reads SVGIG (reference sequence). This CDR3 is built from 11 residues. Trimming at V came to 8 bases and at J to 5 bases, leaving 3 bases not matched to a gene.

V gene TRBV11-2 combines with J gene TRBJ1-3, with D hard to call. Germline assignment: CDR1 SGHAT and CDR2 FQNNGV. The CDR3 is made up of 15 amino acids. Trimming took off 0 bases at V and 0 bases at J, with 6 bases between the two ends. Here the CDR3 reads CASSLDGYSGNTIYF. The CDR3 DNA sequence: TGTGCCAGCAGCTTAGACGGTTACTCTGGAAACACCATATATTTT. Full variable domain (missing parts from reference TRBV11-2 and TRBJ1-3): EAGVAQSPRYKIIEKRQSVAFWCNPISGHATLYWYQQILGQGPKLLIQFQNNGVVDDSQLPKDRFSAERLKGVDSTLKIQPAKLEDSAVYLCASSLDGYSGNTIYFGEGSWLTVV.

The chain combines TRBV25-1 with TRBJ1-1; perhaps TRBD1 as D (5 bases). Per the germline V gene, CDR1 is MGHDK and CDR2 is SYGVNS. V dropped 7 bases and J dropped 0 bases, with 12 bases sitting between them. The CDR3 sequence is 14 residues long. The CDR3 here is CASTPLRVNTEAFF. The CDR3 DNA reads TGTGCCAGCACCCCCCTCAGGGTGAACACTGAAGCTTTCTTT.

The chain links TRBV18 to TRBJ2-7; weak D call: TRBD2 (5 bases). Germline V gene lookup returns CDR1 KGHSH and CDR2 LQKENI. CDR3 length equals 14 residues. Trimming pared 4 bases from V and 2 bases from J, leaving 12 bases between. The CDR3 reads CASSLEAVTYEQYF. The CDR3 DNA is TGTGCCAGCTCACTGGAAGCGGTTACCTACGAGCAGTACTTC. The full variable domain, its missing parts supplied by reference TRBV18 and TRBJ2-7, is NAGVMQNPRHLVRRRGQEARLRCSPMKGHSHVYWYRQLPEEGLKFMVYLQKENIIDESGMPKERFSAEFPKEGPSILRIQQVVRGDSAAYFCASSLEAVTYEQYFGPGTRLTVT.

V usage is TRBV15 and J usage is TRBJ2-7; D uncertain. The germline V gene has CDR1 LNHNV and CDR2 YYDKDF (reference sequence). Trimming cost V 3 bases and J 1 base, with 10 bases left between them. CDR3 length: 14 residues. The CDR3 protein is CATSRPDGSYEQYF. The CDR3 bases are TGTGCCACCAGCAGGCCGGACGGGTCCTACGAGCAGTACTTC.

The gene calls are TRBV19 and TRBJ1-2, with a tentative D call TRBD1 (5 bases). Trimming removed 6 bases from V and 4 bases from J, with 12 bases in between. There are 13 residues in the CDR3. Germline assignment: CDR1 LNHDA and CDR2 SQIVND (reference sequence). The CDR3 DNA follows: TGTGCCAGTAGACTCGGACATCCCTATGGCTACACCTTC. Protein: CASRLGHPYGYTF.

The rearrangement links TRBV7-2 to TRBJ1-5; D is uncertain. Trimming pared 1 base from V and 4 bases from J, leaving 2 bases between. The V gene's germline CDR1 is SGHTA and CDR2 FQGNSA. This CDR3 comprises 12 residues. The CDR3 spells CASSLVNQPQHF. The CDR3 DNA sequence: TGTGCCAGCAGCTTAGTAAATCAGCCCCAGCATTTT.

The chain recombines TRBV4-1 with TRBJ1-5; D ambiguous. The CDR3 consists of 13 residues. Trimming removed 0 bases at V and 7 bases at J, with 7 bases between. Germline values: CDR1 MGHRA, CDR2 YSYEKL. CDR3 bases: TGCGCCAGCAGCCAAGATGGGCCCCAGCCCCAGCATTTT. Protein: CASSQDGPQPQHF.